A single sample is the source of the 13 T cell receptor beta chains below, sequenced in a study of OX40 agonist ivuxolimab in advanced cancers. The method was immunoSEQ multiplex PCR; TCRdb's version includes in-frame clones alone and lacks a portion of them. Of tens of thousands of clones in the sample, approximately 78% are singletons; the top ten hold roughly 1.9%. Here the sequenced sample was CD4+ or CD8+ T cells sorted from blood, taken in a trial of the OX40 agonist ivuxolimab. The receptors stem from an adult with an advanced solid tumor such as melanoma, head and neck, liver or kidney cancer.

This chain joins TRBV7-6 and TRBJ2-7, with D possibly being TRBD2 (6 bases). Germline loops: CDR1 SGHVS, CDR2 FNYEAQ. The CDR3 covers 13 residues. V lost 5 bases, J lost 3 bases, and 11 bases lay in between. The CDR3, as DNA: TGTGCCAGCAGCCCGGGACTGGGCTACGAGCAGTACTTC. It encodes CASSPGLGYEQYF.

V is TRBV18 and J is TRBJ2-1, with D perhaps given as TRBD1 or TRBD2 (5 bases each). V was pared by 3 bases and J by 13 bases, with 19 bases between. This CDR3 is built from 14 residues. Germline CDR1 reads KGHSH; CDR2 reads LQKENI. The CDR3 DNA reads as TGTGCCAGCTCACCGCGCACCTTGGGGGTAGGTCAGTTCTTC. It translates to CASSPRTLGVGQFF.

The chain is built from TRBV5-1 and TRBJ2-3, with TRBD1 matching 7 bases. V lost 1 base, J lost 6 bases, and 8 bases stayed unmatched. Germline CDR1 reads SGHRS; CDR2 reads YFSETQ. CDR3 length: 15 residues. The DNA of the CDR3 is TGCGCCAGCAGCTTGATGTCCGGCAGGGGGGATACGCAGTATTTT. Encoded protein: CASSLMSGRGDTQYF.

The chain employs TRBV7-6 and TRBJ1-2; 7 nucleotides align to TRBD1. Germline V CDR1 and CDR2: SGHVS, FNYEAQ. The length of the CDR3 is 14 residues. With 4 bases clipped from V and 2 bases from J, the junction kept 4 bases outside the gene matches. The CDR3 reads CASSSRTGNYGYTF. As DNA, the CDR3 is TGTGCCAGCAGCTCTAGGACAGGAAACTATGGCTACACCTTC.

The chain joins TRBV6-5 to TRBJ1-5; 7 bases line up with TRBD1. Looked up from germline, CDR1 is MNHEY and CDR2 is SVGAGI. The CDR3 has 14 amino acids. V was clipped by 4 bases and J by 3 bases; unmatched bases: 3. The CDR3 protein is CASSSGQHNQPQHF. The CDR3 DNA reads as TGTGCCAGCAGTTCGGGACAGCACAATCAGCCCCAGCATTTT.

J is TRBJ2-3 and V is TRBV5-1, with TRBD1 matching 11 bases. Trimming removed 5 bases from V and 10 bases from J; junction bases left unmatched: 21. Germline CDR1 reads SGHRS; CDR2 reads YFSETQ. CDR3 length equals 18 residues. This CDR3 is CASRSGTGGGYPPPSQYF. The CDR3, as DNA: TGCGCCAGCAGGTCCGGGACAGGGGGTGGGTACCCTCCCCCTTCGCAGTATTTT.

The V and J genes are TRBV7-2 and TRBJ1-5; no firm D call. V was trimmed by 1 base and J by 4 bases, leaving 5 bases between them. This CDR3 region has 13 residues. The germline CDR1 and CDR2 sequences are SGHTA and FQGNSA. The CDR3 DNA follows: TGTGCCAGCAGCTTAGAGCCGAATCAGCCCCAGCATTTT. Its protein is CASSLEPNQPQHF.

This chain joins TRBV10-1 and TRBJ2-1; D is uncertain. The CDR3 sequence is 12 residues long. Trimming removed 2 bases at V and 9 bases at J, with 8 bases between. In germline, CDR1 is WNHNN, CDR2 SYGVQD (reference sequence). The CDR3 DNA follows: TGCGCCAGCAGTGAGAACCGCCGTGAGCAGTTCTTC. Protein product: CASSENRREQFF.

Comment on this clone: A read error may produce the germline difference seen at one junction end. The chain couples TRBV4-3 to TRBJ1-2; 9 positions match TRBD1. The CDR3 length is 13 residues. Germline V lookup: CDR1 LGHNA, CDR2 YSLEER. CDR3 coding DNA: TGCGCCAGCAGCCAACGCCGGGACAGGGCCCTTATCTTC. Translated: CASSQRRDRALIF.

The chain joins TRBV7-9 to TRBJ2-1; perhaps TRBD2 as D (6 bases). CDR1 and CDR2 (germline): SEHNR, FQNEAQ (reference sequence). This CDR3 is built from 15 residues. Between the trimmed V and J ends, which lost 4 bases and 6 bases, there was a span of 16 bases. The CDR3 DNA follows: TGTGCCAGCAGCTCCCCAGGAGGGAGAGGCAATGAGCAGTTCTTC. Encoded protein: CASSSPGGRGNEQFF.

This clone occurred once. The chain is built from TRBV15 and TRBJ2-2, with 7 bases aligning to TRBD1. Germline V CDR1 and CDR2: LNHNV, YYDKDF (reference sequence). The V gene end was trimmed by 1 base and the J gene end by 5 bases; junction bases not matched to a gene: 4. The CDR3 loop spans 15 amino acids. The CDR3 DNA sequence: TGTGCCACCAGCAGAGGACAGGGTAGGACCGGGGAGCTGTTTTTT. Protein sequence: CATSRGQGRTGELFF.

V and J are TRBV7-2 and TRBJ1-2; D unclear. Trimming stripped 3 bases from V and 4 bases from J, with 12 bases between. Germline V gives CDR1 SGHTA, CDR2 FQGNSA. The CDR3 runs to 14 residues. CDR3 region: CASSFRDNFYGYTF. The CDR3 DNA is TGTGCCAGCAGCTTCCGAGACAATTTCTATGGCTACACCTTC.

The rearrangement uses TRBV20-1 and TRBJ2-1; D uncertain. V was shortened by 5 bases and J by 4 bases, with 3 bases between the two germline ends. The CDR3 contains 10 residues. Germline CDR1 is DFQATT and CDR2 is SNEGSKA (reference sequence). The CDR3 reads CSALYNEQFF. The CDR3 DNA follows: TGCAGTGCTCTATACAATGAGCAGTTCTTC.